Reported below is one TCR beta chain. The antigen remains unidentified. Exclusion followed for patients with uncontrolled infection, other autoimmune disease, pregnancy or lactation. Clinical symptoms, serum thyroxine and TRAb, thyroid ultrasound and orbital computed tomography were used for the diagnoses. Template material for amplifying TCR beta CDR3 regions consisted of RNA transcripts. Initially, a first-round RT-PCR of the TCR CDR3 employed the HTBI primer set. TCRdb recomputed calls from the multiplex PCR reads with MiXCR, one row per CDR3 protein. The repertoire holds hundreds of thousands of distinct CDR3 sequences, with about 20% as singletons. The sample comes from a study of T cells in Graves' hyperthyroidism and ophthalmopathy. Study overall: Initial diagnosis, before any treatment, was when peripheral blood was collected.

The CDR3 spans 16 residues. Germline lookup yields CDR1 LGHNA and CDR2 YNFKEQ. The V and J ends lost 2 bases and 8 bases respectively, with 21 bases between them. Points from the study as a whole: Among thyroid clonotypes expanded above 0.001, most also appeared in blood.

What was sequenced was blood. This receptor was taken from a man aged 40-55 years with Graves' ophthalmopathy. This sequence joins TRBV4-2 and TRBJ1-2; D might be TRBD1 (5 bases). In DNA, the CDR3 is TGTGCCAGCAGCCAATTGGTTTCACGTGAGGGGTTAGGCTACACCTTC. Translated: CASSQLVSREGLGYTF.